This is a list of T cell receptor beta chains from one sample in a study of identical twins. From the 5' RACE reads, TCRdb called clonotypes with MiXCR, one entry per CDR3 protein. The data show 1,800,000 or so distinct CDR3 sequences, less than 35% seen once. The sample consisted of cord blood. Receptors originate from a newborn girl in good health. The CDR3 runs from the conserved cysteine through the conserved F or W. The order of the fields is CDR3 protein, CDR3 DNA, J gene, D gene, clone size, V gene. A D gene is named only where the DNA matches it firmly. For some rows the clone size is stated as once, few or many, or as a class when expanded; others skip it.

CSVERGRGRFSYNEQYF TGCAGCGTTGAGAGAGGGAGGGGGCGTTTCTCCTACAATGAGCAGTACTTC TRBJ2-7 NA NA TRBV29-1
CSADQKAGTPAYEQYF TGCAGTGCGGACCAAAAGGCCGGGACACCTGCCTACGAGCAGTACTTC TRBJ2-7 NA NA TRBV20-1
CASSPPTGSPLHF TGTGCCAGCAGTCCCCCTACAGGATCACCCCTCCACTTT TRBJ1-6 NA few TRBV25-1
CASSFRGEIDTQYF TGCGCCAGCAGCTTTCGTGGGGAAATAGATACGCAGTATTTT TRBJ2-3 NA many TRBV5-1
CASSLDPGGGTDTQYF TGTGCCAGCAGCTTGGACCCGGGAGGGGGGACAGATACGCAGTATTTT TRBJ2-3 TRBD2 few TRBV5-5
CASSLGQDVSKNIQYF TGTGCCAGCAGCTTGGGACAGGACGTGTCCAAAAACATTCAGTACTTC TRBJ2-4 TRBD1 NA TRBV7-9
CASSASGGGTDTQYF TGTGCCAGCAGCGCATCAGGGGGCGGAACAGATACGCAGTATTTT TRBJ2-3 TRBD1 many TRBV9
CSANRDSPYEQYF TGCAGCGCAAACCGGGACAGCCCTTACGAGCAGTACTTC TRBJ2-7 TRBD1 NA TRBV29-1
CSASRPQNTYNEQFF TGCAGTGCTTCTAGGCCCCAGAACACCTACAATGAGCAGTTCTTC TRBJ2-1 NA NA TRBV20-1
CASRQLSGGYEQYF TGTGCCAGCAGGCAACTGTCCGGGGGATACGAGCAGTACTTC TRBJ2-7 NA NA TRBV11-2
CASSFAIEQFF TGTGCCAGCAGTTTCGCTATTGAGCAGTTCTTC TRBJ2-1 NA NA TRBV12-3/TRBV12-4
CASSAPGGGEKLFF TGTGCCAGCAGTGCCCCGGGCGGGGGTGAAAAACTGTTTTTT TRBJ1-4 NA NA TRBV6-6
CSARDKVRRTVNSPLHF TGCAGTGCTAGAGATAAAGTGAGAAGGACAGTCAATTCACCCCTCCACTTT TRBJ1-6 NA NA TRBV20-1
CASSLWTGGRETQYF TGTGCCAGCAGTTTATGGACAGGGGGCCGGGAGACCCAGTACTTC TRBJ2-5 TRBD1 few TRBV28
CASSEAAGGMGGELFF TGTGCCAGCAGTGAAGCTGCGGGGGGCATGGGCGGGGAGCTGTTTTTT TRBJ2-2 TRBD2 NA TRBV2
CASDHGDTQYF TGTGCCTCTGACCACGGAGATACGCAGTATTTT TRBJ2-3 NA few TRBV7-9
CASSGTSVTNTGELFF TGTGCCAGCAGTGGGACTAGCGTGACGAACACCGGGGAGCTGTTTTTT TRBJ2-2 TRBD2 NA TRBV6-1
CASSPLDRENTEAFF TGTGCCAGCAGCCCCCTGGACAGGGAGAACACTGAAGCTTTCTTT TRBJ1-1 TRBD1 NA TRBV5-6
CASSFGGSGSLLLDTQYF TGTGCCAGCAGTTTTGGGGGAAGCGGGAGTCTCCTTCTGGATACGCAGTATTTT TRBJ2-3 TRBD2 few TRBV27
CASNQQGRVTEAFF TGTGCCAGCAACCAACAGGGTCGTGTCACTGAAGCTTTCTTT TRBJ1-1 NA few TRBV6-1
CASSPYGADSSPLHF TGTGCCAGCAGCCCCTATGGGGCAGACTCTTCACCCCTCCACTTT TRBJ1-6 NA NA TRBV3-1